These 3 T cell receptor beta chains originate from one sample sequenced in a study of T-cell reconstitution after alpha-beta-depleted transplantation in children. Unique molecular identifiers were incorporated when the TCRbeta library was constructed. In TCRdb, the PCR reads were re-called with MiXCR into one record per CDR3 protein. The sample lists hundreds of thousands of distinct CDR3 sequences, 15% to 20% occurring once. Source: PBMCs from the stem cell graft donor, taken from the stem cell graft. Receptors originate from a human donor who donated a stem cell graft to a child with acute myeloid leukemia.

This clonotype has just a few counts. The chain joins TRBV24-1 to TRBJ2-7; 8 bases match TRBD1. The CDR3 is 20 amino acids. Trimming at V came to 2 bases and at J to 7 bases, leaving 24 bases not matched to a gene. Germline V gene data show CDR1 as KGHDR and CDR2 as SFDVKD. CDR3: CATSDSSRHPGAGGFEEQYF. The CDR3, as DNA: TGTGCCACCAGTGATTCCTCTCGACACCCTGGGGCAGGGGGCTTTGAGGAGCAGTACTTC.

This clonotype was detected only a few times. The chain links TRBV6-5 to TRBJ2-3, with TRBD2 matching 8 bases. This CDR3 region has 14 residues. Looked up from germline, CDR1 is MNHEY and CDR2 is SVGAGI. The J segment lost 5 bases and the V segment lost 6 bases, leaving 7 bases of the junction unmatched. CDR3 nucleotides: TGTGCCAGCAGACGGGGGGGGGATCGAGATACGCAGTATTTT. Its protein is CASRRGGDRDTQYF.

The chain uses TRBV12-3 or TRBV12-4 and TRBJ2-3; D may be TRBD1 (6 bases). Trimming took 7 bases from V and 4 from J, leaving 18 bases between them. CDR3 size: 15 residues. The CDR3: CASTLPGAGADTQYF. CDR3 sequence (DNA): TGTGCCAGCACTCTCCCAGGGGCGGGCGCAGATACGCAGTATTTT.